The clone carrying this T cell receptor (beta chain) has only a few counts. Its antigen is not identified. Trimming cost V 7 bases and J 8 bases, with 18 bases left between them. The germline V gene encodes CDR1 SQVTM and CDR2 ANQGSEA. There are 13 residues in the CDR3. Treatment defined: oral pan-JAK inhibitor, 5-10 mg twice daily. Samples from alopecia areata patients were lesional scalp punch biopsies and peripheral blood. Cell sorting on a FACSAria was used to separate CD4+ and CD8+ T cells from the PBMCs. This entry is derived from a study of CD8+ T cells in alopecia areata. Study as a whole: Affected scalp percentage determined the severity score of treated patients. Study outcomes and limitations: Scalp samples also contribute reads from the resident alphabeta T cells found in normal skin.

Extracted RNA was reverse transcribed, and the resulting cDNA served as sequencing template. This table comes from immunoSEQ multiplex PCR, and its TCRdb copy is limited to in-frame clones, with some not included. Counted here are fewer than 150,000 clones, 55% to 60% occurring once; the ten biggest clones make up roughly 3.5%. Sample: CD4+ T cells sorted from blood, taken at week 24, from a patient treated with tofacitinib. V is TRBV29-1 and J is TRBJ2-4, with a weak D call TRBD2 (7 bases). The source of this sequence is a human donor with alopecia areata. DNA of the CDR3: TGCAGCGCCCTAATTAGAGGGGGGGACATTCAGTACTTC. It translates to CSALIRGGDIQYF.